This is a list of T cell receptor beta chains from one sample in a study of CD8 T cells in ankylosing spondylitis. One entry per CDR3 protein, called by TCRdb with MiXCR from the 5' RACE reads. The sample has 250,000 to 350,000 distinct CDR3 sequences; 6.5% to 10% are singletons. Sequencing was performed on blood, either unsorted or a sorted T cell fraction (not recorded which). All receptors come from a male donor with ankylosing spondylitis. Each CDR3 is given with its conserved first and last residue. D genes are given only for firm matches. Where a row states a size, it is once, few, many or the class of an expanded clone; other rows omit it.

J gene | D gene | V gene | clone size | CDR3 DNA | CDR3 protein
TRBJ2-1 | . | TRBV3-1 | . | TGTGCCAGCAGCCAAGGCAGACAGTGGACGACAGGTGAGCAGTTCTTC | CASSQGRQWTTGEQFF
TRBJ2-1 | . | TRBV20-1 | . | TGCAGTGCGGGTGACCGGTTCTTC | CSAGDRFF
TRBJ1-1 | TRBD1 | TRBV29-1 | few | TGCAGCGCCATGGGGACAGGGGGCATCACTGAAGCTTTCTTT | CSAMGTGGITEAFF
TRBJ1-5 | . | TRBV29-1 | once | TGCAGCGCTAGGGGGACTAGCAATCAGCCCCAGCATTTT | CSARGTSNQPQHF
TRBJ1-5 | TRBD1 | TRBV25-1 | few | TGTGCCAGCAGTTCGGACAGGGACTATAGCAATCAGCCCCAGCATTTT | CASSSDRDYSNQPQHF
TRBJ2-2 | . | TRBV7-9 | many | TGTGCCAGCAGCTTAGTTGCGGTCGGGGAGCTGTTTTTT | CASSLVAVGELFF
TRBJ1-2 | . | TRBV28 | many | TGTGCCAGCAGTTTATTGGGGGGGGCGTTAGTATCCGGCTACACCTTC | CASSLLGGALVSGYTF
TRBJ2-3 | TRBD1 | TRBV5-1 | . | TGCGCCAGCAGCTTGTCGGGGACAGGGGGCGTTTTGACGCAGTATTTT | CASSLSGTGGVLTQYF
TRBJ2-7 | . | TRBV28 | . | TGTGCCAGCGCAAGACGGATAGACTACGAGCAGTACTTC | CASARRIDYEQYF
TRBJ2-7 | . | TRBV29-1 | . | TGCAGCACTCTGGGCGGGATACACCACGAGCAGTACTTC | CSTLGGIHHEQYF
TRBJ1-1 | . | TRBV20-1 | . | TGCAGTGCTAGCGAACAGAACACTGAAGCTTTCTTT | CSASEQNTEAFF
TRBJ2-1 | TRBD2 | TRBV7-3 | many | TGTGCCAGCAGCTTTAGCGGGAGTACTATGTACAATGAGCAGTTCTTC | CASSFSGSTMYNEQFF
TRBJ1-1 | . | TRBV7-9 | . | TGTGCCAGCAGCCCTCCCCGGCAGGCTGAAGCTTTCTTT | CASSPPRQAEAFF
TRBJ1-4 | . | TRBV20-1 | many | TGCAGTGCTAGAGGCGTCGACCCAAGGTGGGAAAAACTGTTTTTT | CSARGVDPRWEKLFF
TRBJ2-1 | TRBD2 | TRBV2 | many | TGTGCCAGCACTCTACTAGCGGTCTTCGCCAATGAGCAGTTCTTC | CASTLLAVFANEQFF
TRBJ2-2 | . | TRBV20-1 | few | TGCAGTGCTAGAGGTGGGGCGAACACCGGGGAGCTGTTTTTT | CSARGGANTGELFF
TRBJ2-5 | . | TRBV7-8 | few | TGTGCCAGCAGCTTAGTAGGGAACGTCCAAGAGACCCAGTACTTC | CASSLVGNVQETQYF
TRBJ2-7 | TRBD2 | TRBV7-6 | . | TGTGCCAGCAGCCGGCGGACTAGCGGATACGAGCAGTACTTC | CASSRRTSGYEQYF
TRBJ2-1 | . | TRBV12-3/TRBV12-4 | many | TGTGCCAGCAGAAAGGGTTTCGGGTTCTCCTACAATGAGCAGTTCTTC | CASRKGFGFSYNEQFF
TRBJ2-2 | . | TRBV2 | many | TGTGCCAGCAGTTCCGACCGACCAAACACCGGGGAGCTGTTTTTT | CASSSDRPNTGELFF
TRBJ2-2 | TRBD1 | TRBV29-1 | few | TGCAGCGTCCGCGGGACAGGGAGCGGGGAGCTGTTTTTT | CSVRGTGSGELFF
TRBJ1-1 | TRBD1 | TRBV29-1 | many | TGCAGCGTGGGGACAGGGGGCACTGAAGCTTTCTTT | CSVGTGGTEAFF
TRBJ2-7 | . | TRBV14 | . | TGTGCCAGCAGCCATGGTACCTTCCCCAGCGAGCAGTACTTC | CASSHGTFPSEQYF
TRBJ1-5 | TRBD1 | TRBV10-3 | . | TGTGCCATCAGTGATGGGGACAGGGGCAATCAGCCCCAGCATTTT | CAISDGDRGNQPQHF
TRBJ2-3 | . | TRBV29-1 | many | TGCAGCGTCTCGAGCGGCGGCCTCACAGATACGCAGTATTTT | CSVSSGGLTDTQYF
TRBJ2-7 | . | TRBV7-9 | few | TGTGCCAGCAGCCTCCCTGGGATGGGATACGAGCAGTACTTC | CASSLPGMGYEQYF
TRBJ1-6 | . | TRBV7-9 | many | TGTGCCAGCTGCCCTCGGGACCGTTCACCCCTCCACTTT | CASCPRDRSPLHF